This paragraph reports one T cell receptor (beta chain). This sample is part of a study of shared clonotypes between healthy human individuals. Germline V gives CDR1 LNHNV, CDR2 YYDKDF (reference sequence). The CDR3 is made up of 15 amino acids. V lost 0 bases, J lost 1 base, and 8 bases lay in between. The repertoire was sequenced with immunoSEQ multiplex PCR; TCRdb's copy has only in-frame clones and lacks some. This table has approximately 180,000 clones, 80% to 95% appearing once. The chain links TRBV15 to TRBJ2-3; no clear D. The clonotype was recovered from a woman in her 30s in good health. Specimen: naive CD4+ T cells sorted from blood. As to subset: CD45RA+ positively selected. CDR3 residues: CATSRDLSGTDTQYF. The CDR3, as DNA: TGTGCCACCAGCAGAGATTTGAGCGGCACAGATACGCAGTATTTT.